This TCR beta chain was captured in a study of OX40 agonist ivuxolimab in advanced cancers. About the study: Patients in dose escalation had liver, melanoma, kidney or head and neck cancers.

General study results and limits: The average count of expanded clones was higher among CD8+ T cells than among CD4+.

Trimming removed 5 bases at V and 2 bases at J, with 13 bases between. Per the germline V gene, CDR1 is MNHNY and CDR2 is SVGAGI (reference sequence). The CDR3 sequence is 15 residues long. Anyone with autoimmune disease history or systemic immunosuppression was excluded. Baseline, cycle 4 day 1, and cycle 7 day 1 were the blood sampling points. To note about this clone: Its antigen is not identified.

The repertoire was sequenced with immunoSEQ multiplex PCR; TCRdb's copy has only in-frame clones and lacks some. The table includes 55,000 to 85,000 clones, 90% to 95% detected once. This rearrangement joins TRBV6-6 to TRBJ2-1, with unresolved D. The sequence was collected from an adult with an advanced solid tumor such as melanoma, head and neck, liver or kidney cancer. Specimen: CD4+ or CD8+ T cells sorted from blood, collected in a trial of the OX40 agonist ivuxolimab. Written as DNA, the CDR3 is TGTGCCAGCAGTACTCTCAAACCCCCCTACAATGAGCAGTTCTTC. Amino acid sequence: CASSTLKPPYNEQFF.